These T cell receptor beta chains were read from a single sample in a study of T cell responses to AZD1222 COVID-19 vaccine. Clones were sequenced by immunoSEQ multiplex PCR, and TCRdb holds only the in-frame ones, with some missing. The table includes 180,000 or so clones, 92% detected once. The material sequenced was peripheral blood, taken 28 days after the second AZD1222 dose. The receptor source for this set is an adult who received the AZD1222 COVID-19 vaccine. The CDR3 runs from the conserved cysteine through the conserved F or W. The D gene is left open where the match is weak. Where a row states a size, it is once, few, many or the class of an expanded clone; other rows omit it.

V	D	J	length	size	CDR3	DNA
TRBV12-3/TRBV12-4	.	TRBJ1-1	13	.	CASRRGDHTEAFF	TGTGCCAGCAGAAGGGGAGATCACACTGAAGCTTTCTTT
TRBV30	TRBD1	TRBJ1-1	15	.	CAWQQGGLGGTEAFF	TGTGCCTGGCAACAGGGGGGGCTGGGTGGAACTGAAGCTTTCTTT
TRBV5-6	.	TRBJ1-2	14	.	CASSPTGGNYGYTF	TGTGCCAGCAGCCCGACGGGGGGGAACTATGGCTACACCTTC
TRBV5-1	TRBD2	TRBJ2-5	15	.	CASSLPLAGVETQYF	TGCGCCAGCAGCTTACCCCTAGCGGGAGTTGAGACCCAGTACTTC
TRBV15	TRBD2	TRBJ2-7	15	.	CATSRAGGKSYEQYF	TGTGCCACCAGCAGAGCCGGGGGGAAAAGCTACGAGCAGTACTTC
TRBV5-6	TRBD1	TRBJ1-4	16	.	CASSTRDRVTNEKLFF	TGTGCCAGCAGCACCCGGGACAGGGTAACTAATGAAAAACTGTTTTTT
TRBV18	.	TRBJ1-1	14	.	CASSPQGTNTEAFF	TGTGCCAGCTCACCACAGGGAACGAACACTGAAGCTTTCTTT
TRBV3-1/TRBV3-2	.	TRBJ2-3	15	.	CASSQLGAPTDTQYF	TGTGCCAGCAGCCAATTGGGGGCCCCCACAGATACGCAGTATTTT
TRBV7-9	.	TRBJ1-1	14	.	CASSLAGGTTEAFF	TGTGCCAGCAGCTTAGCGGGGGGCACCACTGAAGCTTTCTTT
TRBV6-4	.	TRBJ1-1	13	few	CASSGTKNTEAFF	TGTGCCAGCAGTGGCACAAAGAACACTGAAGCTTTCTTT
TRBV7-2	TRBD2	TRBJ2-5	15	.	CASSLRLAGGETQYF	TGTGCCAGCAGCCTTCGACTAGCGGGGGGAGAGACCCAGTACTTC
TRBV19	.	TRBJ1-5	14	.	CASSIWGSNQPQHF	TGTGCCAGTAGTATCTGGGGAAGCAATCAGCCCCAGCATTTT
TRBV6-5	.	TRBJ1-1	14	.	CASSPLTGNTEAFF	TGTGCCAGCAGCCCCTTAACGGGGAACACTGAAGCTTTCTTT
TRBV29-1	.	TRBJ1-5	14	.	CSVSGTDKNQPQHF	TGCAGCGTTTCCGGGACGGACAAGAATCAGCCCCAGCATTTT
TRBV12-5	.	TRBJ2-2	16	.	CASGFPGGQNTGELFF	TGTGCTAGTGGTTTCCCGGGGGGACAGAACACCGGGGAGCTGTTTTTT
TRBV4-1	TRBD1	TRBJ1-5	16	once	CASSLGGTGHNQPQHF	TGCGCCAGCAGCCTTGGGGGGACAGGTCACAATCAGCCCCAGCATTTT
TRBV7-9	.	TRBJ2-1	12	.	CASSPGGNEQFF	TGTGCCAGCAGCCCCGGGGGCAATGAGCAGTTCTTC
TRBV12-3/TRBV12-4	.	TRBJ1-2	13	.	CASSLGIYYGYTF	TGTGCCAGCAGTTTGGGGATTTACTATGGCTACACCTTC
TRBV4-2	TRBD2	TRBJ2-1	15	.	CASSLRPGGYNEQFF	TGTGCCAGCAGCCTAAGACCGGGAGGGTACAATGAGCAGTTCTTC
TRBV5-1	.	TRBJ1-1	15	.	CASSLSQGRNTEAFF	TGCGCCAGCAGCTTGTCCCAGGGAAGGAACACTGAAGCTTTCTTT
TRBV28	.	TRBJ1-5	14	.	CASSSDRSNQPQHF	TGTGCCAGCAGTTCCGACAGGAGCAATCAGCCCCAGCATTTT
TRBV6-1	.	TRBJ1-4	14	.	CASRPKTGAEKLFF	TGTGCCAGCAGGCCCAAAACTGGGGCTGAAAAACTGTTTTTT
TRBV2	TRBD1	TRBJ1-1	14	.	CASRRTGGDTEAFF	TGTGCCAGCAGAAGGACAGGGGGCGACACTGAAGCTTTCTTT
TRBV4-1	.	TRBJ1-1	13	.	CASSLLEDTEAFF	TGCGCCAGCAGCCTTCTTGAGGACACTGAAGCTTTCTTT
TRBV7-2	TRBD2	TRBJ2-1	16	.	CASSLALAGVGNEQFF	TGTGCCAGCAGCTTAGCGCTAGCGGGAGTCGGCAATGAGCAGTTCTTC
TRBV5-1	TRBD1	TRBJ2-7	13	.	CASSMGQGAAQYF	TGCGCCAGCAGCATGGGACAGGGGGCTGCGCAGTACTTC
TRBV4-3	TRBD2	TRBJ2-7	16	.	CASSRGLAGGPYEQYF	TGCGCCAGCAGCCGCGGACTAGCGGGAGGGCCCTACGAGCAGTACTTC
TRBV6-1	TRBD2	TRBJ2-2	17	.	CASSEAVLLAGTGELFF	TGTGCCAGCAGTGAAGCAGTTTTACTAGCGGGGACCGGGGAGCTGTTTTTT
TRBV10-3	.	TRBJ2-1	16	.	CAISESTPGTANEQFF	TGTGCCATCAGTGAGTCGACTCCAGGGACGGCCAATGAGCAGTTCTTC
TRBV18	.	TRBJ1-2	16	.	CASSLGRDTLTGGYTF	TGTGCCAGCTCACTGGGACGGGACACCCTTACCGGTGGCTACACCTTC
TRBV7-9	.	TRBJ1-4	13	once	CASSFEDGEKLFF	TGTGCCAGCAGCTTCGAGGATGGTGAAAAACTGTTTTTT
TRBV12-2	.	TRBJ1-2	16	.	CASRLALVAYNYGYTF	TGTGCAAGTCGCTTAGCACTGGTGGCGTATAACTATGGCTACACCTTC
TRBV30	.	TRBJ2-5	13	.	CAWSEWGRETQYF	TGTGCCTGGAGTGAATGGGGGCGAGAGACCCAGTACTTC
TRBV7-2	.	TRBJ1-6	16	.	CASSLAFGSAGLALHF	TGTGCCAGCAGCTTAGCGTTCGGGAGCGCCGGTTTGGCCCTCCACTTT
TRBV19	.	TRBJ1-2	15	.	CASSILSGANYGYTF	TGTGCCAGTAGTATCCTCTCGGGGGCGAACTATGGCTACACCTTC
TRBV14	TRBD1	TRBJ1-1	15	.	CASSQDGQGATEAFF	TGTGCCAGCAGCCAAGATGGACAGGGGGCCACTGAAGCTTTCTTT
TRBV6-1	TRBD2	TRBJ2-1	15	.	CASSESSGTYNEQFF	TGTGCCAGCAGTGAGTCTAGCGGGACTTACAATGAGCAGTTCTTC
TRBV6-5	.	TRBJ1-1	13	.	CASSQQGNTEAFF	TGTGCCAGCAGCCAACAGGGGAACACTGAAGCTTTCTTT
TRBV13	TRBD1	TRBJ1-1	19	few	CASSPATGTGARMNTEAFF	TGTGCCAGCAGCCCCGCCACCGGGACAGGGGCGCGAATGAACACTGAAGCTTTCTTT
TRBV28	TRBD1	TRBJ1-2	12	.	CASQGASYGYTF	TGTGCCAGTCAGGGGGCGTCCTATGGCTACACCTTC
TRBV6-5	.	TRBJ1-5	16	.	CASSYSGSGGNQPQHF	TGTGCCAGCAGTTACTCGGGGTCAGGGGGCAATCAGCCCCAGCATTTT
TRBV6-1	TRBD1	TRBJ1-1	12	.	CASRVGTAEAFF	TGTGCCAGCAGAGTCGGGACAGCGGAAGCTTTCTTT
TRBV5-1	.	TRBJ1-1	14	.	CASNPGLESTEAFF	TGCGCCAGCAACCCGGGGCTTGAGAGCACTGAAGCTTTCTTT
TRBV6-1	.	TRBJ2-2	15	.	CASSEYQGGTGELFF	TGTGCCAGCAGTGAATATCAGGGGGGGACCGGGGAGCTGTTTTTT
TRBV4-3	.	TRBJ1-4	17	few	CASSQDWGAPSNEKLFF	TGCGCCAGCAGCCAAGACTGGGGGGCACCTTCTAATGAAAAACTGTTTTTT
TRBV4-3	.	TRBJ2-6	15	.	CASSLVSGGANVLTF	TGCGCCAGCAGCCTCGTATCGGGAGGGGCCAACGTCCTGACTTTC
TRBV15	.	TRBJ1-6	12	.	CATSVPSSPLHF	TGTGCCACCAGCGTGCCGTCTTCACCCCTCCACTTT
TRBV2	.	TRBJ1-3	13	.	CASSGAPKSPIYF	TGTGCCAGCAGTGGGGCCCCAAAGTCCCCCATATATTTT
TRBV6-6	TRBD1	TRBJ1-2	15	.	CASTSGTGVRYGYTF	TGTGCCAGCACGTCCGGGACAGGGGTCAGATATGGCTACACCTTC
TRBV5-1	TRBD1	TRBJ2-5	16	.	CASSLNQGAVYGTQYF	TGCGCCAGCAGCTTGAACCAGGGGGCCGTGTATGGGACCCAGTACTTC
TRBV15	TRBD1	TRBJ1-2	15	.	CATSRGLTGGRGYTF	TGTGCCACCAGCAGAGGGCTGACAGGGGGCCGTGGCTACACCTTC
TRBV4-3	TRBD1	TRBJ1-6	18	.	CASSQDPKRGGRDSPLHF	TGCGCCAGCAGCCAAGATCCGAAACGAGGGGGCAGGGATTCACCCCTCCACTTT
TRBV21-1	.	TRBJ2-2	16	.	CASSKDSGRNTGELFF	TGTGCCAGCAGCAAAGATTCCGGGCGTAACACCGGGGAGCTGTTTTTT
TRBV12-3/TRBV12-4	.	TRBJ1-2	13	.	CASSFDSHYGYTF	TGTGCCAGCAGTTTTGACAGTCACTATGGCTACACCTTC
TRBV10-3	TRBD1	TRBJ1-4	12	.	CAISEGTGELFF	TGTGCCATCAGTGAGGGGACAGGCGAACTGTTTTTT